The 25 T cell receptor beta chains below were found in one sample sequenced in a study of CD8 T cells in ankylosing spondylitis. In TCRdb, the 5' RACE reads were re-called with MiXCR into one record per CDR3 protein. The table shows some 200,000 distinct CDR3 sequences, with 15% to 20% occurring only once. Sequences were obtained from blood, either unsorted or a sorted T cell fraction (not recorded which). These receptors came from a male donor under 30 with ankylosing spondylitis or in good health (not recorded which).

This clonotype was detected ten times or more. The chain couples TRBV4-3 to TRBJ2-1; 10 nucleotides match TRBD2. CDR3 length: 18 amino acids. The V and J ends lost 0 bases and 6 bases, in that order; junction bases with no gene match: 11. Germline CDR1 is LGHNA and CDR2 is YSLEER. As DNA, the CDR3 is TGCGCCAGCAGCCAAGATGGGCTAGCGGGAGAGGTCGGCAATGAGCAGTTCTTC. Its translation: CASSQDGLAGEVGNEQFF.

This clonotype was picked up many times. V gene TRBV4-2 combines with J gene TRBJ2-5; D perhaps matches TRBD1 (6 bases). Trimming removed 0 bases at V and 2 bases at J, with 16 bases between. Germline V lookup: CDR1 LGHNA, CDR2 YNFKEQ. The CDR3 has 17 amino acids. Here the CDR3 DNA reads TGTGCCAGCAGCCAAGATTATCGGACAGAAGTTCAAGAGACCCAGTACTTC. Protein: CASSQDYRTEVQETQYF.

This clonotype has just a few counts. This rearrangement joins TRBV6-4 to TRBJ2-1; 7 bases agree with TRBD2. This CDR3 has 15 amino acids. CDR1 MRHNA and CDR2 SNTAGT come from the germline V gene. V shed 4 bases and J 0 bases; nucleotides not matched to a gene: 3. The CDR3 region is CASSALADSYNEQFF. The CDR3 DNA follows: TGTGCCAGCAGTGCCCTAGCGGACTCCTACAATGAGCAGTTCTTC.

Many counts were recorded for this clonotype. This chain joins TRBV7-9 and TRBJ1-4; no clear D. Trimming cost V 4 bases and J 7 bases, with 10 bases left between them. The CDR3 covers 13 residues. CDR1 and CDR2 (germline): SEHNR, FQNEAQ (reference sequence). CDR3 in amino acids: CASSSRRGEKLFF. The CDR3 DNA follows: TGTGCCAGCAGCTCCAGGCGGGGTGAAAAACTGTTTTTT.

This clonotype was observed a single time. The chain has TRBV2 and TRBJ2-3; D uncertain. The CDR3 is 15 residues long. Trimming took off 7 bases at V and 5 bases at J, with 19 bases between the two ends. Germline lookup yields CDR1 SNHLY and CDR2 FYNNEI. DNA of the CDR3: TGTGCCAGCATTTTTGGCAGATTGAACGGAGATACGCAGTATTTT. It is translated as CASIFGRLNGDTQYF.

This clonotype was seen repeatedly, ten times or more. This sequence joins TRBV10-3 and TRBJ2-7; 8 nucleotides match TRBD2. CDR1 is ENHRY and CDR2 is SYGVKD in the germline V gene. The CDR3 contains 11 residues. The CDR3, as DNA: TGTGCAATCAGCGGGGGCTACGAGCAGTACGTC. Protein sequence: CAISGGYEQYV.

In its sample, this clonotype was seen a few times. DNA for the CDR3: TGCAGTGCTAGAGATTGGCTTCGGGGGGCTGGAAACACCATATATTTT. Translated, it gives CSARDWLRGAGNTIYF. The chain joins TRBV20-1 to TRBJ1-3, with D maybe TRBD1 (5 bases). There are 16 residues in the CDR3. V lost 0 bases and J 2 bases, leaving 14 bases between the germline ends. Germline-derived CDR1 and CDR2 are DFQATT and SNEGSKA (reference sequence).

This clonotype was counted only a few times. The CDR3 loop is CASSPTGGSSYEQYV. For the CDR3, the DNA is TGTGCCAGCTCACCAACGGGCGGGAGCTCCTACGAGCAGTACGTC. The chain has TRBV18 and TRBJ2-7; 7 positions agree with TRBD2. Germline CDR1 and CDR2: KGHSH and LQKENI. After removal of 2 bases from V and 0 bases from J, the junction contained 4 bases not matched to a gene. The CDR3 contains 15 residues.

The CDR3 region has the DNA TGTGCCAGCAGCCAAGCCTCAAGGACTAGCGGGGCGAAGCAGTACTTC. Translating it yields CASSQASRTSGAKQYF. The chain combines TRBV4-2 with TRBJ2-7; 12 nucleotides line up with TRBD2. Germline values: CDR1 LGHNA, CDR2 YNFKEQ. The CDR3 runs to 16 residues. After removal of 1 base from V and 8 bases from J, the junction contained 9 bases not matched to a gene.

The J gene is TRBJ2-2, the V gene TRBV20-1, with a tentative D call TRBD1 (5 bases). The germline CDR1 and CDR2 sequences are DFQATT and SNEGSKA (reference sequence). V was trimmed by 5 bases and J by 5 bases, leaving 18 bases between them. CDR3 length: 15 amino acids. Here the CDR3 reads CSAAPSPSGTGELFF. The CDR3, as DNA: TGCAGTGCTGCCCCTTCACCCTCAGGGACCGGGGAGCTGTTTTTT.

The rearrangement links TRBV9 to TRBJ2-2, with D unclear. CDR1 and CDR2 from the germline V gene are SGDLS and YYNGEE. The CDR3 is made up of 16 amino acids. Trimming pared 3 bases from V and 5 bases from J, leaving 17 bases between. CDR3 DNA sequence: TGTGCCAGCAGCGCCTCCTTGGACGGTGGGACCGGGGAGCTGTTTTTT. Amino acids: CASSASLDGGTGELFF.

This chain connects TRBV20-1 to TRBJ2-3, with 10 positions matching TRBD2. V trimming: 2 bases; J trimming: 0 bases; junction bases outside the gene matches: 2. CDR3 size: 15 residues. Per the germline V gene, CDR1 is DFQATT and CDR2 is SNEGSKA (reference sequence). The CDR3 region has the DNA TGCAGTGCTAGACGGACTAGCGGAAGCACAGATACGCAGTATTTT. Translating it yields CSARRTSGSTDTQYF.

The chain is built from TRBV29-1 and TRBJ2-6; D possibly corresponds to TRBD1 (5 bases). Per the germline V gene, CDR1 is SQVTM and CDR2 is ANQGSEA. This CDR3 comprises 13 residues. Trimming stripped 7 bases from V and 0 bases from J, with 7 bases between. The CDR3 sequence is CSADSSGANVLTF. CDR3 DNA: TGCAGCGCTGACAGCTCTGGGGCCAACGTCCTGACTTTC.

This clonotype has at least ten counts. The rearrangement uses TRBV28 and TRBJ2-1; 9 bases match TRBD2. The CDR3 runs 15 residues. The germline V gene encodes CDR1 MDHEN and CDR2 SYDVKM. With 5 bases clipped from V and 5 bases from J, the junction kept 7 bases outside the gene matches. As DNA, the CDR3 is TGTGCCAGCAGTGACCCGGGACTAGCCAACAATGAGCAGTTCTTC. It yields the protein CASSDPGLANNEQFF.

This clonotype has ten or more counts. The chain employs TRBV29-1 and TRBJ1-1; no clear D gene. Germline loops: CDR1 SQVTM, CDR2 ANQGSEA. Trimming pared 0 bases from V and 9 bases from J, leaving 5 bases between. This CDR3 comprises 10 residues. In DNA, the CDR3 is TGCAGCGTTGAAGAGGGAAAAGCTTTCTTT. The encoded protein is CSVEEGKAFF.

The V and J genes are TRBV20-1 and TRBJ2-1, with no clear D. The V end lost 1 base, the J end lost 4 bases, and 8 bases lay between the germline ends. Germline CDR1 reads DFQATT; CDR2 reads SNEGSKA (reference sequence). The CDR3 spans 13 residues. The CDR3 bases are TGCAGTGCTAGAGTTAACAGATACAATGAGCAGTTCTTC. Translated: CSARVNRYNEQFF.

This clonotype came up many times. This chain connects TRBV6-5 to TRBJ2-7; 10 bases align to TRBD1. Germline CDR1 reads MNHEY; CDR2 reads SVGAGI. The CDR3 is made up of 12 amino acids. The junction had 6 bases not matched to a gene; V was cut back by 11 bases and J by 5 bases. The CDR3 loop is CAGDRGRDEQYV. The CDR3 DNA sequence: TGTGCCGGTGACAGGGGGCGGGACGAGCAGTACGTC.

The CDR3 nucleotides read TGTGCCAGCAGCCCTCGAGCGGCAAACACCTACAATGAGCAGTTCTTC. This codes for CASSPRAANTYNEQFF. The chain combines TRBV11-3 with TRBJ2-1; D is possibly TRBD2 (5 bases). The V end was cut by 5 bases, the J end by 2 bases, with 16 bases between. Germline values: CDR1 SGHNT, CDR2 YENEEA. The CDR3 sequence is 16 residues long.

This clonotype was picked up a small number of times. The chain links TRBV2 to TRBJ2-7, with D possibly being TRBD2 (6 bases). Germline assignment: CDR1 SNHLY and CDR2 FYNNEI. Trimming stripped 6 bases from V and 2 bases from J, with 11 bases between. The CDR3 has 13 amino acids. The CDR3: CASRELAPYEQYF. CDR3 coding DNA: TGTGCCAGCAGGGAACTAGCTCCCTACGAGCAGTACTTC.

This clonotype was picked up many times. The chain recombines TRBV11-2 with TRBJ1-2; 7 nucleotides line up with TRBD1. V shed 4 bases, J shed 0 bases, and the junction held 11 bases outside the gene matches. Germline V gives CDR1 SGHAT, CDR2 FQNNGV. The length of the CDR3 is 17 residues. The CDR3 DNA sequence: TGTGCCAGCAGCTCAATCCGACAGGGCCCGGCTAACTATGGCTACACCTTC. Its translation is CASSSIRQGPANYGYTF.

V is TRBV28 and J is TRBJ2-1, with a tentative D call TRBD2 (6 bases). The CDR3 is 14 amino acids. The germline V gene has CDR1 MDHEN and CDR2 SYDVKM. The V and J ends lost 5 bases and 4 bases respectively, with 12 bases between them. CDR3 sequence: CASSPTEGYNEQFF. The DNA for the CDR3 is TGTGCCAGCAGTCCGACGGAGGGTTACAATGAGCAGTTCTTC.

This clonotype has at least ten counts. V is TRBV29-1 and J is TRBJ2-1; no definite D call. Trimming took 0 bases from V and 8 from J, leaving 8 bases between them. The CDR3 extends over 12 amino acids. Germline assignment: CDR1 SQVTM and CDR2 ANQGSEA. CDR3 amino acids: CSVEDIRYEQFF. Written as DNA, the CDR3 is TGCAGCGTTGAAGACATCCGATATGAGCAGTTCTTC.

This clonotype came up many times. The chain couples TRBV5-5 to TRBJ1-5; D is uncertain. Trimming took 2 bases from V and 5 from J, leaving 11 bases between them. The germline CDR1 and CDR2 sequences are SGHKS and YYEKEE (reference sequence). The CDR3 length is 14 residues. CDR3 protein: CASSFNPGDQPQHF. CDR3 DNA: TGTGCCAGCAGCTTTAATCCGGGAGATCAGCCCCAGCATTTT.

This clonotype occurred many times. This chain links TRBV12-3 or TRBV12-4 with TRBJ1-1; no clear D gene. With 6 bases removed from V and 2 bases from J, the gap between germline ends came to 16 bases. The CDR3 runs to 15 residues. The DNA of the CDR3 is TGTGCCAGCAGGGGTAAGGGCGCCTATAACACTGAAGCTTTCTTT. This codes for CASRGKGAYNTEAFF.

This clonotype was recorded at least ten times. The gene calls are TRBV13 and TRBJ2-1, with TRBD2 matching 13 bases. CDR1 and CDR2 (germline): PRHDT, FYEKMQ (reference sequence). The ends lost 5 bases at V and 5 bases at J; junction bases unmatched: 6. CDR3 size: 16 residues. In DNA form, the CDR3 reads TGTGCCAGCAGCCCACTAGCGGGAGGGTCGCACAATGAGCAGTTCTTC. Translating gives CASSPLAGGSHNEQFF. The complete variable domain, with remaining parts taken from reference TRBV13 and TRBJ2-1, reads AAGVIQSPRHLIKEKRETATLKCYPIPRHDTVYWYQQGPGQDPQFLISFYEKMQSDKGSIPDRFSAQQFSDYHSELNMSSLELGDSALYFCASSPLAGGSHNEQFFGPGTRLTVL.